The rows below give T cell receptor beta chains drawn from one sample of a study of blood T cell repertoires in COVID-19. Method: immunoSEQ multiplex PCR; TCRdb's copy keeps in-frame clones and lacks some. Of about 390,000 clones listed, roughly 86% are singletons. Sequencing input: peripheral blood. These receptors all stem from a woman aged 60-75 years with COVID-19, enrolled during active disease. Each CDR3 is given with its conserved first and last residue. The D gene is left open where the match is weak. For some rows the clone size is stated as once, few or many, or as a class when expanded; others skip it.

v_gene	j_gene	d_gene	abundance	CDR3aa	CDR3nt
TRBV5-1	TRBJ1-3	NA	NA	CASSYHRDSGNTIYF	TGCGCCAGCAGCTACCATCGGGACTCTGGAAACACCATATATTTT
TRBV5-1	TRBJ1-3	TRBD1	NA	CASSIQGDSGNTIYF	TGCGCCAGCAGCATACAGGGGGACTCTGGAAACACCATATATTTT
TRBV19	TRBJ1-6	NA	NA	CASSIFRVSDNSPLHF	TGTGCCAGTAGTATTTTCAGGGTTTCCGATAATTCACCCCTCCACTTT
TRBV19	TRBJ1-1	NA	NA	CASSPLGGAWTEAFF	TGTGCCAGTAGTCCCCTGGGGGGGGCTTGGACTGAAGCTTTCTTT
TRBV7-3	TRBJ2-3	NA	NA	CASSPFSTDTQYF	TGTGCCAGCAGCCCCTTTTCCACAGATACGCAGTATTTT
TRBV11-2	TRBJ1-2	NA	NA	CASTGRDYGYTF	TGTGCCAGCACCGGCCGGGACTATGGCTACACCTTC
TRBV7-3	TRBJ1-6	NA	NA	CASSYLSTGSPLHF	TGTGCCAGCAGCTATCTCTCTACTGGTTCACCCCTCCACTTT
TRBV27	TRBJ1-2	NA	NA	CASSQQGNYGYTF	TGTGCCAGCTCTCAACAGGGTAACTATGGCTACACCTTC
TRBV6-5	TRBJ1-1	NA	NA	CASSYAGGTEAFF	TGTGCCAGCAGTTACGCAGGAGGGACTGAAGCTTTCTTT
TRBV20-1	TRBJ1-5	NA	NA	CSASSRGVGGNQPQHF	TGCAGTGCTAGTTCCAGGGGAGTCGGGGGCAATCAGCCCCAGCATTTT
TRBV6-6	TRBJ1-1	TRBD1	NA	CASSYPGQMNTEAFF	TGTGCCAGCAGTTACCCGGGACAGATGAACACTGAAGCTTTCTTT
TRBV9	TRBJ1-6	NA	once	CASSVEGVSISPLHF	TGTGCCAGCAGCGTAGAGGGGGTCAGTATTTCACCCCTCCACTTT
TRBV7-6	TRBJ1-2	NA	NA	CASSQSVDRGYGYTF	TGTGCCAGCAGCCAAAGTGTGGACAGAGGATATGGCTACACCTTC
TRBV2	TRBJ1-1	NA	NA	CASSTEMNTEAFF	TGTGCCAGCAGTACCGAGATGAACACTGAAGCTTTCTTT
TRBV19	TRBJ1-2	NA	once	CASSEGGYRHYGYTF	TGTGCCAGTAGCGAAGGAGGATACAGACACTATGGCTACACCTTC
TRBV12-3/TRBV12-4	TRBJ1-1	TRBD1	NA	CASSPDRGLGAFF	TGTGCCAGCAGTCCGGACAGGGGGCTTGGAGCTTTCTTT
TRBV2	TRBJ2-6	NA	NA	CASSDLWRTGANVLTF	TGTGCCAGCAGTGATTTATGGAGGACTGGGGCCAACGTCCTGACTTTC
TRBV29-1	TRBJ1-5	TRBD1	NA	CSVARGNDNQPQHF	TGCAGCGTTGCCAGGGGGAACGACAATCAGCCCCAGCATTTT
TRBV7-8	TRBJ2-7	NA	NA	CASSLEQSTYEQYF	TGTGCCAGCAGCTTAGAACAGTCAACCTACGAGCAGTACTTC
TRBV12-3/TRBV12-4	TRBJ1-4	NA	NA	CASSQSEKLFF	TGTGCCAGCAGTCAATCTGAAAAACTGTTTTTT
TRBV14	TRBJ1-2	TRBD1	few	CASSPVDRGNYGYTF	TGTGCCAGCAGCCCGGTCGACAGGGGCAACTATGGCTACACCTTC
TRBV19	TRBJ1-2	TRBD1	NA	CASSISGLNRGYGYTF	TGTGCCAGTAGTATATCAGGCCTCAACAGGGGCTATGGCTACACCTTC
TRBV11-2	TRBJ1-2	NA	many	CASSFDRWDGYTF	TGTGCCAGCAGCTTCGACAGGTGGGATGGCTACACCTTC
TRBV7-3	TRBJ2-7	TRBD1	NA	CASSPGQSKSYEQYF	TGTGCCAGCAGCCCGGGACAGTCTAAGTCCTACGAGCAGTACTTC
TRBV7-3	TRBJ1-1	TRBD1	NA	CASSIKPGGNTEAFF	TGTGCCAGCAGCATTAAACCAGGGGGGAACACTGAAGCTTTCTTT
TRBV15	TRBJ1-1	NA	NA	CATSREGAVNTEAFF	TGTGCCACCAGCAGAGAGGGAGCGGTGAACACTGAAGCTTTCTTT
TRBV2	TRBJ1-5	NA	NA	CASSREAGSNQPQHF	TGTGCCAGCAGTCGAGAGGCAGGGAGCAATCAGCCCCAGCATTTT
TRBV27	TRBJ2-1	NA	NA	CASLGGGNEQFF	TGTGCCTCCTTGGGAGGGGGGAATGAGCAGTTCTTC
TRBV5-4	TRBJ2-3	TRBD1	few	CASSHPPRDRGRTDTQYF	TGTGCCAGCAGTCACCCGCCGCGGGACAGGGGGCGCACAGATACGCAGTATTTT
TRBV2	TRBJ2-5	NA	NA	CATQRTNRGETQYF	TGTGCCACCCAGAGGACTAACCGGGGAGAGACCCAGTACTTC
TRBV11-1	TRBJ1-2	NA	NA	CASSFTGQPYGYTF	TGTGCCAGCAGCTTTACCGGACAGCCTTATGGCTACACCTTC
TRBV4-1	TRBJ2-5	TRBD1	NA	CASSQGDRTQETQYF	TGCGCCAGCAGCCAAGGGGACAGGACCCAAGAGACCCAGTACTTC
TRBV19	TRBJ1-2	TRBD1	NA	CASTRTGSYYGYTF	TGTGCCAGTACCCGGACAGGGTCATACTATGGCTACACCTTC
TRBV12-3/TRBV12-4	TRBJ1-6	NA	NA	CASSLSNSPLHF	TGTGCCAGCAGTTTGAGCAATTCACCCCTCCACTTT
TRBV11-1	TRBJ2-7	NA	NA	CASSLKGKGLEQYF	TGTGCCAGCAGTCTAAAGGGGAAGGGCCTCGAGCAGTACTTC
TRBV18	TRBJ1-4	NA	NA	CASSQLTATNEKLFF	TGTGCCAGCTCACAACTTACTGCAACTAATGAAAAACTGTTTTTT
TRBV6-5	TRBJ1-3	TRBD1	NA	CASKRDSSSGNTIYF	TGTGCCAGTAAAAGGGACAGCTCCTCTGGAAACACCATATATTTT
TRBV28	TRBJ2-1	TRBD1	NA	CASSPAGTGGYNEQFF	TGTGCCAGCAGCCCGGCCGGGACAGGGGGCTACAATGAGCAGTTCTTC
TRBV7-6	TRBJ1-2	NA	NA	CASSQETGLSNYGYTF	TGTGCCAGCAGCCAAGAAACAGGACTATCTAACTATGGCTACACCTTC
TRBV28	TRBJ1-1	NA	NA	CASSLRGRNTEAFF	TGTGCCAGCAGCCTCAGGGGACGGAACACTGAAGCTTTCTTT
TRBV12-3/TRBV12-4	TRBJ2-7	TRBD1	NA	CASSYALQGEQYF	TGTGCCAGCAGTTACGCCCTACAGGGGGAGCAGTACTTC
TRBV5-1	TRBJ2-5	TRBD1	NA	CASSLARDRAIQETQYF	TGCGCCAGCAGCTTGGCCCGGGACAGGGCTATCCAAGAGACCCAGTACTTC
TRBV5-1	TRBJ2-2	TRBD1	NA	CASSLLQGAAGELFF	TGCGCCAGCAGCTTACTACAGGGGGCCGCCGGGGAGCTGTTTTTT
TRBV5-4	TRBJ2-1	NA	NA	CASTLTGGNEQFF	TGTGCCAGCACTCTGACAGGTGGCAATGAGCAGTTCTTC
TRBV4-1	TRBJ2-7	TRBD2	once	CASSQHLAGISYEQYF	TGCGCCAGCAGCCAACACCTAGCGGGCATATCCTACGAGCAGTACTTC
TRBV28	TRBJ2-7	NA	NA	CASSTVTGRFYEQYF	TGTGCCAGCAGTACCGTGACAGGGAGGTTCTACGAGCAGTACTTC
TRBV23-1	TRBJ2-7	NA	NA	CAFVHYYEQYF	TGCGCCTTCGTACACTACTACGAGCAGTACTTC
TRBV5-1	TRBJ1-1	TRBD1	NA	CASSLGYSTGGNTEAFF	TGCGCCAGCAGCTTGGGGTACTCGACAGGGGGAAACACTGAAGCTTTCTTT
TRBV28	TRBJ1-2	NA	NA	CASTERTRYGYTF	TGTGCCAGCACCGAAAGGACTCGCTATGGCTACACCTTC
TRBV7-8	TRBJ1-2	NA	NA	CASSFSRGNYGYTF	TGTGCCAGCAGCTTTAGTCGGGGTAACTATGGCTACACCTTC